Presented here are 32 T cell receptor beta chains from one specimen sequenced in a study of T cells after yellow fever vaccination. Each CDR3 protein gets one entry after TCRdb re-called the 5' RACE reads with MiXCR. The repertoire holds 170,000 or so distinct CDR3 sequences, with around 8.5% as singletons. The sample here was CD8+ T cells sorted from PBMCs, taken 45 days after the yellow fever booster vaccination. Every receptor here comes from a man between 18 and 29 years old who received the YFV17D yellow fever vaccine.

The sample holds a few counts of this clonotype. The chain is built from TRBV6-4 and TRBJ1-5, with a possible D match to TRBD1 (6 bases). The CDR3 is 15 residues long. V was pared by 6 bases and J by 0 bases, with 12 bases between. Germline assignment: CDR1 MRHNA and CDR2 SNTAGT. The CDR3 nucleotides read TGTGCCAGCAGAGAGGACAGCTATAGCAATCAGCCCCAGCATTTT. Residues: CASREDSYSNQPQHF.

This clonotype turned up a few times. This chain joins TRBV12-3 or TRBV12-4 and TRBJ2-7; 8 positions match TRBD1. The trim removed 4 bases at V and 2 bases at J, leaving 4 bases unmatched. This CDR3 region has 14 residues. The CDR3: CASSSDRDAYEQYF. The CDR3, as DNA: TGTGCCAGCAGTTCGGACAGGGATGCCTACGAGCAGTACTTC.

This clonotype came up many times. The chain carries TRBV29-1 and TRBJ2-3; D perhaps matches TRBD1 (5 bases). The CDR3 runs to 13 residues. The V gene lost 7 bases and the J gene lost 4 bases, with 15 bases spanning the gap. The V gene's germline CDR1 is SQVTM and CDR2 ANQGSEA. The CDR3 DNA reads as TGCAGCGCCGAGCAGGGATGGGCAGATACGCAGTATTTT. Its translation: CSAEQGWADTQYF.

The chain links TRBV27 to TRBJ2-5; D possibly corresponds to TRBD2 (6 bases). The CDR3 consists of 14 residues. Germline-derived CDR1 and CDR2 are MNHEY and SMNVEV (reference sequence). Deletions cut 7 bases from V and 2 bases from J, with 14 bases between. For the CDR3, the DNA is TGTGCCAGCAAAACAATAGCGGTACAAGAGACCCAGTACTTC. Protein: CASKTIAVQETQYF.

This clonotype was detected many times. The chain uses TRBV20-1 and TRBJ2-7, with 7 bases matching TRBD1. Looked up from germline, CDR1 is DFQATT and CDR2 is SNEGSKA (reference sequence). V shed 6 bases and J 0 bases; nucleotides not matched to a gene: 8. This CDR3 has 14 residues. The CDR3 here is CSATDRVDSYEQYF. The CDR3 DNA reads TGCAGTGCCACAGACAGGGTGGACTCCTACGAGCAGTACTTC.

The chain has TRBV25-1 and TRBJ2-1, with D perhaps matching TRBD1 or TRBD2 (5 bases each). Trimming shortened V by 5 bases and J by 8 bases, and 10 bases separated the two germline ends. Looked up from germline, CDR1 is MGHDK and CDR2 is SYGVNS. CDR3 length: 12 residues. CDR3 DNA: TGTGCCAGCAGTCTCGGGACCTATGAGCAGTTCTTC. Its translation is CASSLGTYEQFF. Full variable domain (outside the CDR3, taken from reference TRBV25-1 and TRBJ2-1): EADIYQTPRYLVIGTGKKITLECSQTMGHDKMYWYQQDPGMELHLIHYSYGVNSTEKGDLSSESTVSRIRTEHFPLTLESARPSHTSQYLCASSLGTYEQFFGPGTRLTVL.

This clonotype was seen repeatedly, ten times or more. The rearrangement joins TRBV4-1 to TRBJ2-1; D is tentatively TRBD1 or TRBD2 (6 bases each). V was shortened by 3 bases and J by 0 bases, with 12 bases between the two germline ends. There are 16 residues in the CDR3. CDR1 and CDR2 (germline): MGHRA, YSYEKL. The CDR3 sequence: CASSQVGGSSYNEQFF. DNA of the CDR3: TGCGCCAGCAGCCAGGTCGGGGGCAGCTCCTACAATGAGCAGTTCTTC.

This clonotype has just a few counts. The V call is TRBV27, the J call TRBJ2-7; unclear D gene. Trimming pared 2 bases from V and 2 bases from J, leaving 7 bases between. The germline V gene has CDR1 MNHEY and CDR2 SMNVEV (reference sequence). CDR3 size: 13 residues. CDR3 loop: CASSLRVTYEQYF. For the CDR3, the DNA is TGTGCCAGCAGTTTACGGGTCACCTACGAGCAGTACTTC.

This clonotype was counted ten times or more. J is TRBJ1-5 and V is TRBV5-1; D remains ambiguous. The V and J ends lost 0 bases and 11 bases respectively, with 9 bases between them. Germline V gene lookup returns CDR1 SGHRS and CDR2 YFSETQ. CDR3 length: 12 amino acids. CDR3 region: CASSLDGESQHF. DNA for the CDR3: TGCGCCAGCAGCTTGGATGGTGAGTCCCAGCATTTT.

The chain has TRBV6-5 and TRBJ2-7; TRBD1 matches at 9 bases. This CDR3 has 15 amino acids. Losses at the gene ends were 4 bases for V and 1 base for J; bases not matched to a gene: 5. CDR1 and CDR2 from the germline V gene are MNHEY and SVGAGI. The CDR3 is CASSLGTGYSYEQYF. Written as DNA, the CDR3 is TGTGCCAGCAGTTTGGGGACAGGGTATTCCTACGAGCAGTACTTC.

The rearrangement links TRBV4-3 to TRBJ1-6, with unresolved D. Between the trimmed V and J ends, which lost 2 bases and 7 bases, there was a span of 18 bases. Germline CDR1 reads LGHNA; CDR2 reads YSLEER. The CDR3 is 17 residues long. The CDR3 sequence is CASSQTVAENRNSPLHF. CDR3 nucleotide sequence: TGCGCCAGCAGCCAAACAGTAGCAGAGAACCGAAATTCACCCCTCCACTTT.

This clonotype was seen only a few times. The chain is built from TRBV5-4 and TRBJ2-3; D unresolved. Germline assignment: CDR1 SGHNT and CDR2 YYREEE (reference sequence). The CDR3 is 15 residues long. Trimming took off 6 bases at V and 0 bases at J, with 14 bases between the two ends. CDR3 in DNA: TGTGCCAGCAACCTTGGGTGGTCTAGCACAGATACGCAGTATTTT. It codes for CASNLGWSSTDTQYF.

The chain couples TRBV15 to TRBJ2-3; D perhaps matches TRBD1 (6 bases). Germline V gives CDR1 LNHNV, CDR2 YYDKDF (reference sequence). The CDR3 runs to 16 residues. V lost 5 bases, J lost 2 bases, and 17 bases lay in between. In DNA, the CDR3 is TGTGCCACCAGCGGCTTGACAGGCTTATTCACAGATACGCAGTATTTT. Protein: CATSGLTGLFTDTQYF.

The chain recombines TRBV7-3 with TRBJ2-1; 7 bases align to TRBD1. Germline lookup yields CDR1 SGHTA and CDR2 FQGTGA. The trim removed 5 bases at V and 0 bases at J, leaving 4 bases unmatched. There are 15 residues in the CDR3. Here the CDR3 DNA reads TGTGCCAGCAGCCCGACAGGGTACTCCTACAATGAGCAGTTCTTC. Its translation: CASSPTGYSYNEQFF.

The gene calls are TRBV5-6 and TRBJ1-2; D ambiguous. The CDR3 length is 14 residues. In germline, CDR1 is SGHDT, CDR2 YYEEEE. With 0 bases removed from V and 4 bases from J, the gap between germline ends came to 10 bases. The CDR3 DNA is TGTGCCAGCAGCTTGGGGCGAGGACTCTATGGCTACACCTTC. Translated: CASSLGRGLYGYTF.

The rearrangement uses TRBV29-1 and TRBJ1-1; D call uncertain. The germline V and J ends were trimmed by 0 bases and 2 bases, with 13 bases remaining between them. CDR3 length equals 15 residues. Germline CDR1 is SQVTM and CDR2 is ANQGSEA. As DNA, the CDR3 is TGCAGCGTTGAAGATGGTGTCAGTATTAACACTGAAGCTTTCTTT. Translating it yields CSVEDGVSINTEAFF.

This clonotype showed up just a few times. The chain couples TRBV15 to TRBJ2-5; the match to TRBD1 covers 10 bases. This CDR3 comprises 19 residues. Germline CDR1 is LNHNV and CDR2 is YYDKDF (reference sequence). J was trimmed by 5 bases and V by 0 bases; bases with no gene match: 15. The CDR3 DNA follows: TGTGCCACCAGCAGAGACCTTCCGGGACAGGGGTCTCCGGGTGAGACCCAGTACTTC. Its protein is CATSRDLPGQGSPGETQYF. The whole variable domain, filled in from reference TRBV15 and TRBJ2-5, reads DAMVIQNPRYQVTQFGKPVTLSCSQTLNHNVMYWYQQKSSQAPKLLFHYYDKDFNNEADTPDNFQSRRPNTSFCFLDIRSPGLGDTAMYLCATSRDLPGQGSPGETQYFGPGTRLLVL.

The table lists this clonotype with many counts. The chain combines TRBV6-2 or TRBV6-3 with TRBJ2-2, with D perhaps matching TRBD1 or TRBD2 (5 bases each). The CDR3 covers 15 residues. CDR1 MNHEY and CDR2 SVGEGT come from the germline V gene. V dropped 6 bases and J dropped 4 bases, with 15 bases sitting between them. The CDR3 sequence is CASRHSGRGTGELFF. CDR3 in DNA: TGTGCCAGCAGGCACTCGGGACGGGGCACCGGGGAGCTGTTTTTT.

The chain combines TRBV9 with TRBJ1-5; D is unclear. CDR3 length equals 15 residues. V lost 3 bases to trimming and J lost 7 bases, with 17 bases between them. CDR1 is SGDLS and CDR2 is YYNGEE in the germline V gene. The CDR3 sequence: CASSARPGVMQPQHF. The CDR3 bases are TGTGCCAGCAGCGCCCGGCCGGGTGTTATGCAGCCCCAGCATTTT.

This clonotype has only a few counts. The V call is TRBV4-1, the J call TRBJ2-2; the match to TRBD2 covers 9 bases. The CDR3 is made up of 15 amino acids. The V gene end was trimmed by 4 bases and the J gene end by 7 bases; junction bases not matched to a gene: 7. CDR1 is MGHRA and CDR2 is YSYEKL in the germline V gene. The CDR3: CASSLSGGQIGELFF. The CDR3 bases are TGCGCCAGCAGCCTTAGCGGGGGTCAGATCGGGGAGCTGTTTTTT.

The rearrangement joins TRBV2 to TRBJ2-7; the D gene is possibly TRBD2 (5 bases). V lost 0 bases, J lost 9 bases, and 18 bases lay in between. Germline-derived CDR1 and CDR2 are SNHLY and FYNNEI. This CDR3 has 15 amino acids. CDR3 DNA: TGTGCCAGCAGTGAAGCACAGCCGGCCGGGGTCGTGCAGTACTTC. This codes for CASSEAQPAGVVQYF.

The CDR3 coding sequence is TGTGCCAGGTCTTCGGGGACGACCAAAAACATTCAGTACTTC. This translates into CARSSGTTKNIQYF. The chain joins TRBV2 to TRBJ2-4; D is perhaps TRBD1 or TRBD2 (5 bases each). Trimming took 9 bases from V and 2 from J, leaving 14 bases between them. Germline V gene sequence: CDR1 SNHLY, CDR2 FYNNEI. The CDR3 has 14 amino acids. Variable domain in full (rest from reference TRBV2 and TRBJ2-4): EPEVTQTPSHQVTQMGQEVILRCVPISNHLYFYWYRQILGQKVEFLVSFYNNEISEKSEIFDDQFSVERPDGSNFTLKIRSTKLEDSAMYFCARSSGTTKNIQYFGAGTRLSVL.

V usage is TRBV12-3 or TRBV12-4 and J usage is TRBJ2-6, with D tentatively TRBD1 or TRBD2 (5 bases each). Between the trimmed V and J ends, which lost 1 base and 2 bases, there was a span of 6 bases. The CDR3 runs 15 residues. The CDR3 is CASSLVGAGANVLTF. CDR3 nucleotides: TGTGCCAGCAGTTTAGTGGGGGCTGGGGCCAACGTCCTGACTTTC.

This clonotype has just a few counts. V usage is TRBV6-5 and J usage is TRBJ2-7; TRBD1 is a possible D gene (6 bases). The CDR3 loop spans 13 amino acids. V was shortened by 2 bases and J by 2 bases, with 7 bases between the two germline ends. Germline CDR1 is MNHEY and CDR2 is SVGAGI. CDR3 region: CASSYRGTYEQYF. For the CDR3, the DNA is TGTGCCAGCAGTTACAGGGGGACCTACGAGCAGTACTTC.

This clonotype has only a few counts. The chain combines TRBV23-1 with TRBJ2-5; TRBD2 matches 12 bases. TRBV23-1 is placed among ORFs of uncertain function. J was trimmed by 1 base and V by 4 bases; bases with no gene match: 4. The CDR3 is made up of 16 amino acids. The CDR3 loop reads CASSRLAGATQETQYF. CDR3 nucleotide sequence: TGCGCCAGCAGTCGACTAGCGGGGGCCACCCAAGAGACCCAGTACTTC.

With regard to this clonotype: The junction does not match germline at one end; this may be a read error. J is TRBJ2-5 and V is TRBV15; the match to TRBD1 covers 7 bases. This CDR3 is built from 15 residues. The germline V gene has CDR1 LNHNV and CDR2 YYDKDF (reference sequence). The CDR3 loop reads CATSRDRALGETQYF. Written as DNA, the CDR3 is TGTGCCACCAGCCGAGACAGGGCCCTGGGGGAGACCCAGTACTTC.

This chain uses TRBV25-1 with TRBJ2-7; D gene ambiguous. Trimming removed 3 bases from V and 12 bases from J, with 12 bases in between. This CDR3 comprises 11 residues. The germline CDR1 and CDR2 sequences are MGHDK and SYGVNS. In DNA, the CDR3 is TGTGCCAGCAGTGAGTTCAAGGAAACGTACTTC. Protein: CASSEFKETYF.

This clonotype was counted a few times. V gene TRBV5-1 combines with J gene TRBJ2-7; tentatively, D is TRBD1 (5 bases). Per germline, CDR1 SGHRS and CDR2 YFSETQ. V was clipped by 4 bases and J by 5 bases, with 19 bases between them. The CDR3 sequence is 15 residues long. In nucleotides, the CDR3 is TGCGCCAGCAGCGCTCCCGGCAGGGAAAGGGACGAGCAGTACTTC. It yields the protein CASSAPGRERDEQYF.

The genes are TRBV4-1 and TRBJ1-1; D is unresolved. Trimming shortened V by 0 bases and J by 5 bases, and 10 bases separated the two germline ends. Germline-derived CDR1 and CDR2 are MGHRA and YSYEKL. The CDR3 consists of 14 residues. The CDR3 protein is CASSQDLVGTEAFF. The CDR3 DNA sequence: TGCGCCAGCAGCCAAGATTTGGTTGGGACTGAAGCTTTCTTT.

The chain combines TRBV23-1 with TRBJ2-2; 7 bases match TRBD1. TRBV23-1 is an ORF, with its function uncertain. V lost 4 bases to trimming and J lost 4 bases; unmatched junction nucleotides: 12. CDR3 length: 17 residues. The CDR3 DNA reads TGCGCCAGCAGTCCAGACAATAGACAGGGTGGCACCGGGGAGCTGTTTTTT. Protein product: CASSPDNRQGGTGELFF.

The J gene is TRBJ2-1, the V gene TRBV4-1; 14 nucleotides align to TRBD2. The CDR3 totals 17 residues. After removal of 6 bases from V and 9 bases from J, the junction contained 13 bases not matched to a gene. Germline lookup yields CDR1 MGHRA and CDR2 YSYEKL. The CDR3 DNA is TGCGCCAGCAGAGGCAGGGGACTAGCGGGGGACGGGATTGAGCAGTTCTTC. This gives the protein CASRGRGLAGDGIEQFF.

This clonotype was seen more than once but under ten times. CDR3 loop: CASSYSAVGQGMGTYNEQFF. In DNA, the CDR3 is TGTGCCAGCAGTTACTCGGCAGTGGGACAGGGGATGGGGACCTACAATGAGCAGTTCTTC. The V and J genes are TRBV6-5 and TRBJ2-1; 10 bases are shared with TRBD1. The CDR3 loop spans 20 amino acids. The V gene end was trimmed by 0 bases and the J gene end by 2 bases; junction bases not matched to a gene: 13. The V gene's germline CDR1 is MNHEY and CDR2 SVGAGI.